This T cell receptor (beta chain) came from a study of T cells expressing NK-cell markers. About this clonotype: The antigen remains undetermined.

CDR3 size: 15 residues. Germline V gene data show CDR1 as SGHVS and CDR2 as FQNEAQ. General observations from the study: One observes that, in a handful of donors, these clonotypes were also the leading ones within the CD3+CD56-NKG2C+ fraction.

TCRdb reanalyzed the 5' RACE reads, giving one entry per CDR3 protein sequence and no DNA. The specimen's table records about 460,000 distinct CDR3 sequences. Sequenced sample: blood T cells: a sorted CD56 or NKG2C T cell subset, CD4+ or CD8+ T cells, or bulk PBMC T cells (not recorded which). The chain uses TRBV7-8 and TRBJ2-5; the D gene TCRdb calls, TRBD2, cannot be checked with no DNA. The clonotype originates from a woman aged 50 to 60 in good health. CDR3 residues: CASSQTSGMGETQYF.